Here is one TCR beta chain with its context. The data were obtained in a study of technical replicates of blood from a few donors. Sequenced by immunoSEQ multiplex PCR; TCRdb stores in-frame clones only, minus some. This sample has 13,000 to 15,000 clones, with around 86% found just once. V was clipped by 3 bases and J by 8 bases; unmatched bases: 3. This CDR3 region has 14 residues. Germline CDR1 reads MNHNS; CDR2 reads SASEGT. This receptor was taken from a human donor in good health. Specimen: PBMCs. This chain joins TRBV6-1 and TRBJ1-4, with 10 bases lining up with TRBD1. CDR3: CASSEGQGREKLFF. CDR3 coding DNA: TGTGCCAGCAGTGAGGGACAGGGGAGGGAAAAACTGTTTTTT.